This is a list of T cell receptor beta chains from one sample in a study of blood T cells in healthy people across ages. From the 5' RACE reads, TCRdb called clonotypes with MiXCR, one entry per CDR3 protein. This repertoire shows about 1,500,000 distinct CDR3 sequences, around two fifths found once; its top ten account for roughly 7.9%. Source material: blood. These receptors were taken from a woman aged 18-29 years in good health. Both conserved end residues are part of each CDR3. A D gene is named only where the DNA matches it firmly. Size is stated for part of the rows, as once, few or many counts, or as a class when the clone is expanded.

CDR3nt: TGTGCCAGCAGGGGCCTGAGAGCCGACGAGCAGTACTTC; CDR3aa: CASRGLRADEQYF; d_gene: NA; v_gene: TRBV12-3/TRBV12-4; j_gene: TRBJ2-7; abundance: NA
CDR3nt: TGCAGTGCTAGAAGATGGCTGGGGGGCTCAGATACGCAGTATTTT; CDR3aa: CSARRWLGGSDTQYF; d_gene: NA; v_gene: TRBV20-1; j_gene: TRBJ2-3; abundance: NA
CDR3nt: TGTGCCAGCAGCCCCCCGGGACAGGGGAACTACAATGAGCAGTTCTTC; CDR3aa: CASSPPGQGNYNEQFF; d_gene: TRBD1; v_gene: TRBV7-9; j_gene: TRBJ2-1; abundance: NA
CDR3nt: TGTGCCAGCAGCCAAGCCGGACGTCCCTATGGCTACACCTTC; CDR3aa: CASSQAGRPYGYTF; d_gene: NA; v_gene: TRBV3-1; j_gene: TRBJ1-2; abundance: few
CDR3nt: TGTGCCTGGAGCCCCCAGACGGGAAATCAGCCCCAGCATTTT; CDR3aa: CAWSPQTGNQPQHF; d_gene: NA; v_gene: TRBV30; j_gene: TRBJ1-5; abundance: NA
CDR3nt: TGTGCCAGCAGCTTAGTTGGTGGGCTTGCCTACGAGCAGTACTTC; CDR3aa: CASSLVGGLAYEQYF; d_gene: NA; v_gene: TRBV7-2; j_gene: TRBJ2-7; abundance: NA
CDR3nt: TGCAGTGCTATAGACGGCTCCTATAATTCACCCCTCCACTTT; CDR3aa: CSAIDGSYNSPLHF; d_gene: NA; v_gene: TRBV20-1; j_gene: TRBJ1-6; abundance: few
CDR3nt: TGTGCCAGCAACCATTGGCAGGATAAGGCTGAAGCTTTCTTT; CDR3aa: CASNHWQDKAEAFF; d_gene: NA; v_gene: TRBV7-8; j_gene: TRBJ1-1; abundance: NA
CDR3nt: TGTGCCAGCGCCCGGAGCTCTGGGGCCAACGTCCTGACTTTC; CDR3aa: CASARSSGANVLTF; d_gene: NA; v_gene: TRBV28; j_gene: TRBJ2-6; abundance: many
CDR3nt: TGTGCCAGCAGCCCGGGACCCCACTACGAGCAGTACTTC; CDR3aa: CASSPGPHYEQYF; d_gene: NA; v_gene: TRBV6-1; j_gene: TRBJ2-7; abundance: few
CDR3nt: TGCAGTGCTAGTAGAGGCGACGAGCAGTACTTC; CDR3aa: CSASRGDEQYF; d_gene: NA; v_gene: TRBV20-1; j_gene: TRBJ2-7; abundance: few
CDR3nt: TGCGCCAGCAGAGCCGGGACAGGGGATCAGTACGAGCAGTACTTC; CDR3aa: CASRAGTGDQYEQYF; d_gene: TRBD1; v_gene: TRBV5-1; j_gene: TRBJ2-7; abundance: few
CDR3nt: TGTGCCAGCAGTTCGACCGGGACAGGGTTTTCACCCCTCCACTTT; CDR3aa: CASSSTGTGFSPLHF; d_gene: TRBD1; v_gene: TRBV27; j_gene: TRBJ1-6; abundance: NA
CDR3nt: TGTGCCAGCAGCTCAGCGAGCTCTAACTATGGCTACACCTTC; CDR3aa: CASSSASSNYGYTF; d_gene: NA; v_gene: TRBV7-9; j_gene: TRBJ1-2; abundance: NA
CDR3nt: TGTGCCATCAGGCGACAGGGCTGGGGCTATGGCTACACCTTC; CDR3aa: CAIRRQGWGYGYTF; d_gene: TRBD1; v_gene: TRBV10-3; j_gene: TRBJ1-2; abundance: NA
CDR3nt: TGTGCCAGCTCACCGCAACGGGACAGCTCCTACGAGCAGTACTTC; CDR3aa: CASSPQRDSSYEQYF; d_gene: TRBD1; v_gene: TRBV18; j_gene: TRBJ2-7; abundance: NA
CDR3nt: TGTGCCTGGGAGACTAGCGGGAGGGCCGGTGAGCAGTTCTTC; CDR3aa: CAWETSGRAGEQFF; d_gene: TRBD2; v_gene: TRBV30; j_gene: TRBJ2-1; abundance: once
CDR3nt: TGTGCCAGCAGGTTTGCCGGGGGCCGGGATGAGCAGTTCTTC; CDR3aa: CASRFAGGRDEQFF; d_gene: NA; v_gene: TRBV28; j_gene: TRBJ2-1; abundance: NA
CDR3nt: TGTGCCAGCAGTTCGGTCTCGGAGTGGTTCTTC; CDR3aa: CASSSVSEWFF; d_gene: NA; v_gene: TRBV27; j_gene: TRBJ2-1; abundance: NA
CDR3nt: TGCAGTGCTCCCAAGTCGGGAGTGGTAGATACGCAGTATTTT; CDR3aa: CSAPKSGVVDTQYF; d_gene: NA; v_gene: TRBV20-1; j_gene: TRBJ2-3; abundance: NA
CDR3nt: TGTGCCTGGAGTACCCGACTAGCAGGGGAGTACTTC; CDR3aa: CAWSTRLAGEYF; d_gene: NA; v_gene: TRBV30; j_gene: TRBJ2-5; abundance: few
CDR3nt: TGCAGTGCCAGCGCGACTACCTCGGGAGAGCAGTACTTC; CDR3aa: CSASATTSGEQYF; d_gene: NA; v_gene: TRBV20-1; j_gene: TRBJ2-4; abundance: NA
CDR3nt: TGTGCCAGCAGCTATCTGGACAGTCGGGGAAACACTGAAGCTTTCTTT; CDR3aa: CASSYLDSRGNTEAFF; d_gene: NA; v_gene: TRBV7-2; j_gene: TRBJ1-1; abundance: NA
CDR3nt: TGCAGTGCTGTAACAGGGGTGGGGGAGCAGTACTTC; CDR3aa: CSAVTGVGEQYF; d_gene: TRBD1; v_gene: TRBV20-1; j_gene: TRBJ2-7; abundance: NA
CDR3nt: TGTGCCAGCAGTTGGGCGGGGAATAGCAATCAGCCCCAGCATTTT; CDR3aa: CASSWAGNSNQPQHF; d_gene: NA; v_gene: TRBV27; j_gene: TRBJ1-5; abundance: few
CDR3nt: TGTGCCATCAGTGAGTCGGAGGGGTGGACTGAAGCTTTCTTT; CDR3aa: CAISESEGWTEAFF; d_gene: NA; v_gene: TRBV10-3; j_gene: TRBJ1-1; abundance: few
CDR3nt: TGTGCCAGCTCACCGGCGACAGGGCCGGGCAATCAGCCCCAGCATTTT; CDR3aa: CASSPATGPGNQPQHF; d_gene: TRBD1; v_gene: TRBV18; j_gene: TRBJ1-5; abundance: NA
CDR3nt: TGCAGTGCTAGAGCCCAGGGGCAGAAAGGCCTGAACACTGAAGCTTTCTTT; CDR3aa: CSARAQGQKGLNTEAFF; d_gene: NA; v_gene: TRBV20-1; j_gene: TRBJ1-1; abundance: NA
CDR3nt: TGTGCCAGCAGCCTCGGGGGGGGCTACCCCATGGATACGCAGTATTTT; CDR3aa: CASSLGGGYPMDTQYF; d_gene: TRBD2; v_gene: TRBV11-1; j_gene: TRBJ2-3; abundance: few
CDR3nt: TGTGCCAGCAGCCGTCCCCCGGATTACAATGAGCAGTACTTC; CDR3aa: CASSRPPDYNEQYF; d_gene: NA; v_gene: TRBV7-2; j_gene: TRBJ2-7; abundance: NA
CDR3nt: TGTGCCAGCAGTTCGAGTGGGGGGTTTGGCGGGGCATCCTCCTACAATGAGCAGTTCTTC; CDR3aa: CASSSSGGFGGASSYNEQFF; d_gene: NA; v_gene: TRBV12-3/TRBV12-4; j_gene: TRBJ2-1; abundance: NA
CDR3nt: TGTGCCAACAGTTTACGCGGGACAGGGGAATGGTATTTT; CDR3aa: CANSLRGTGEWYF; d_gene: TRBD1; v_gene: TRBV27; j_gene: TRBJ2-3; abundance: NA
CDR3nt: TGTGCCAGCAGCCAATCAATGGGTGGGAACTACAATGAGCAGTTCTTC; CDR3aa: CASSQSMGGNYNEQFF; d_gene: NA; v_gene: TRBV3-1; j_gene: TRBJ2-1; abundance: few
CDR3nt: TGTGCCAGCAGCGAATGGGGGCGCACTCGCGAGCAAAAAGATACGCAGTATTTT; CDR3aa: CASSEWGRTREQKDTQYF; d_gene: NA; v_gene: TRBV11-2; j_gene: TRBJ2-3; abundance: NA
CDR3nt: TGTGCCAGCAGTGAGACAGGGGAGAACGTCCTGACTTTC; CDR3aa: CASSETGENVLTF; d_gene: TRBD1; v_gene: TRBV6-1; j_gene: TRBJ2-6; abundance: NA
CDR3nt: TGCGCCAGCAGCCAAGAGAATTCGAATCAGCCCCAGCATTTT; CDR3aa: CASSQENSNQPQHF; d_gene: NA; v_gene: TRBV4-1; j_gene: TRBJ1-5; abundance: NA
CDR3nt: TGTGCCAGCAGCTCAGACAGGGATTCACCCCTCCACTTT; CDR3aa: CASSSDRDSPLHF; d_gene: TRBD1; v_gene: TRBV7-2; j_gene: TRBJ1-6; abundance: many
CDR3nt: TGTGCCAGCAGCGTGGGACAGTATGACGCTGATGAGCAGTTCTTC; CDR3aa: CASSVGQYDADEQFF; d_gene: TRBD1; v_gene: TRBV7-9; j_gene: TRBJ2-1; abundance: NA
CDR3nt: TGTGCCAGCAGCTTAGCGGGGCCGAGCTCCTACGAGCAGTACTTC; CDR3aa: CASSLAGPSSYEQYF; d_gene: TRBD2; v_gene: TRBV5-1; j_gene: TRBJ2-7; abundance: few
CDR3nt: TGCGCCAGCAGCTTGGCCAGGGTGGGACAGGGGGATAATGAGCAGTTCTTC; CDR3aa: CASSLARVGQGDNEQFF; d_gene: TRBD1; v_gene: TRBV5-1; j_gene: TRBJ2-1; abundance: few
CDR3nt: TGTGCCAGCTCACCACCCCCAGGGGGTCCGCATACGCAGTATTTT; CDR3aa: CASSPPPGGPHTQYF; d_gene: TRBD1; v_gene: TRBV18; j_gene: TRBJ2-3; abundance: few
CDR3nt: TGCAGTGCCGAAAATAGCGGGGCGATATACAATGAGCAGTTCTTC; CDR3aa: CSAENSGAIYNEQFF; d_gene: TRBD2; v_gene: TRBV20-1; j_gene: TRBJ2-1; abundance: NA
CDR3nt: TGCAGTGCTATGCGGACCGCATCCTACGAGCAGTACTTC; CDR3aa: CSAMRTASYEQYF; d_gene: NA; v_gene: TRBV20-1; j_gene: TRBJ2-7; abundance: few
CDR3nt: TGTGCCAGCAGCGTTACGGCGGCATACACAGATACGCAGTATTTT; CDR3aa: CASSVTAAYTDTQYF; d_gene: NA; v_gene: TRBV9; j_gene: TRBJ2-3; abundance: NA
CDR3nt: TGTGCCAGTTCCCGGGGACAGGGGGGCGAAAAACTGTTTTTT; CDR3aa: CASSRGQGGEKLFF; d_gene: TRBD1; v_gene: TRBV6-6; j_gene: TRBJ1-4; abundance: few
CDR3nt: TGCAGCGTACTAGACCTACAGATTAACTATGGCTACACCTTC; CDR3aa: CSVLDLQINYGYTF; d_gene: NA; v_gene: TRBV29-1; j_gene: TRBJ1-2; abundance: few
CDR3nt: TGCGCCAGCAGCTTGGCCCCTAGCGGGGGTGTAGAGACCCAGTACTTC; CDR3aa: CASSLAPSGGVETQYF; d_gene: TRBD2; v_gene: TRBV5-1; j_gene: TRBJ2-5; abundance: NA
CDR3nt: TGTGCCAGCAGTGGAGACAGTGGTGGCTACACCTTC; CDR3aa: CASSGDSGGYTF; d_gene: NA; v_gene: TRBV2; j_gene: TRBJ1-2; abundance: few
CDR3nt: TGTGCCAGCAGTTCTGGGCAGAGGCGGGCACAAGAGACCCAGTACTTC; CDR3aa: CASSSGQRRAQETQYF; d_gene: NA; v_gene: TRBV27; j_gene: TRBJ2-5; abundance: NA
CDR3nt: TGTGCCAGCAGCTTAGGACCCAGCTACGATGAGCAGTTCTTC; CDR3aa: CASSLGPSYDEQFF; d_gene: NA; v_gene: TRBV7-2; j_gene: TRBJ2-1; abundance: NA
CDR3nt: TGCGCCAGCAGCCAAGATCGGGAGGGCAATGAGCAGTTCTTC; CDR3aa: CASSQDREGNEQFF; d_gene: TRBD2; v_gene: TRBV4-1; j_gene: TRBJ2-1; abundance: NA
CDR3nt: TGTGCCATCAGCCCCTATGACACTGAAGCTTTCTTT; CDR3aa: CAISPYDTEAFF; d_gene: NA; v_gene: TRBV10-3; j_gene: TRBJ1-1; abundance: NA
CDR3nt: TGTGCCAGCAGCCCCATACCGGGCAGCTCCTACAATGAGCAGTTCTTC; CDR3aa: CASSPIPGSSYNEQFF; d_gene: NA; v_gene: TRBV7-3; j_gene: TRBJ2-1; abundance: NA
CDR3nt: TGTGCCAGCAGTGAAGGGGCGGCGGGGGGGCCGGCCGATACGCAGTATTTT; CDR3aa: CASSEGAAGGPADTQYF; d_gene: TRBD2; v_gene: TRBV25-1; j_gene: TRBJ2-3; abundance: NA
CDR3nt: TGTGCCAGCAGTGATCAGGTGGGGGGGGGTGGGCAGTTCTTC; CDR3aa: CASSDQVGGGGQFF; d_gene: TRBD2; v_gene: TRBV2; j_gene: TRBJ2-1; abundance: NA
CDR3nt: TGTGCCAGCAGCCAAGACAGGAACACTGAAGCTTTCTTT; CDR3aa: CASSQDRNTEAFF; d_gene: NA; v_gene: TRBV3-1; j_gene: TRBJ1-1; abundance: many
CDR3nt: TGTGCCAGCAGGGACTCGAGCCGAGATACGCAGTATTTT; CDR3aa: CASRDSSRDTQYF; d_gene: NA; v_gene: TRBV6-6; j_gene: TRBJ2-3; abundance: NA
CDR3nt: TGTGCCAGCAGTGGGCACGAGGGGTCAGGCAACAATGAGCAGTTCTTC; CDR3aa: CASSGHEGSGNNEQFF; d_gene: NA; v_gene: TRBV2; j_gene: TRBJ2-1; abundance: NA
CDR3nt: TGCAGCGTCCGTCCCGGGACGGTGAACACTGAAGCTTTCTTT; CDR3aa: CSVRPGTVNTEAFF; d_gene: NA; v_gene: TRBV29-1; j_gene: TRBJ1-1; abundance: NA